These 18 T cell receptor beta chains share one sample of origin, sequenced in a study of a mutant IDH1 vaccine in newly diagnosed glioma. Time point described: week 47, end of study. Each vaccine dose was 300 ug of mutant IDH1 20-mer peptide, with topical imiquimod. These receptors lack a known antigen. Sequenced by immunoSEQ multiplex PCR; TCRdb stores in-frame clones only, minus some. The sample shows 50,000 to 65,000 clones, roughly 80% of them seen only once. Here the sequenced sample was PBMCs, taken from a glioma patient whose treatment included an IDH1 peptide vaccine. The receptors derive from a woman aged 45-65 years with glioma.

This clone was detected only a few times. This chain joins TRBV5-4 and TRBJ2-2; D gene unclear. Per the germline V gene, CDR1 is SGHNT and CDR2 is YYREEE (reference sequence). The CDR3 is made up of 13 amino acids. Trimming took off 0 bases at V and 7 bases at J, with 7 bases between the two ends. DNA for the CDR3: TGTGCCAGCAGCTTGGAAATCCTCGGGGAGCTGTTTTTT. It translates to CASSLEILGELFF. The variable domain in full, completed from reference TRBV5-4 and TRBJ2-2, reads ETGVTQSPTHLIKTRGQQVTLRCSSQSGHNTVSWYQQALGQGPQFIFQYYREEENGRGNFPPRFSGLQFPNYSSELNVNALELDDSALYLCASSLEILGELFFGEGSRLTVL.

The chain recombines TRBV11-2 with TRBJ1-1; TRBD1 agrees at 7 bases. The CDR3 length is 13 residues. Germline values: CDR1 SGHAT, CDR2 FQNNGV. The J segment lost 11 bases and the V segment lost 6 bases, leaving 12 bases of the junction unmatched. The CDR3: CASRIQGGDLAFF. The CDR3 DNA is TGTGCCAGCAGAATCCAGGGGGGCGATCTGGCTTTCTTT.

The V and J genes are TRBV30 and TRBJ2-7, with D unresolved. This CDR3 is built from 15 residues. Germline V gene data show CDR1 as GTSNPN and CDR2 as SVGIG (reference sequence). V shed 0 bases and J shed 2 bases, with 14 bases lying between them. The CDR3 reads CAWSVLRGSTYEQYF. Written as DNA, the CDR3 is TGTGCCTGGAGTGTACTTAGAGGCAGCACCTACGAGCAGTACTTC.

The chain is built from TRBV9 and TRBJ1-3, with D hard to call. Germline V gene lookup returns CDR1 SGDLS and CDR2 YYNGEE. This CDR3 contains 13 residues. V was shortened by 8 bases and J by 0 bases, with 9 bases between the two germline ends. CDR3: CASAGLSGNTIYF. The CDR3 bases are TGTGCCAGTGCCGGACTCTCTGGAAACACCATATATTTT.

The sample holds one count of this clone. The chain couples TRBV6-5 to TRBJ2-3; 9 bases map to TRBD2. V trimming: 6 bases; J trimming: 6 bases; junction bases outside the gene matches: 7. The CDR3 runs to 14 residues. The germline V gene has CDR1 MNHEY and CDR2 SVGAGI. CDR3 DNA sequence: TGTGCCAGCAGCTCAGGACTAGCGAGGGATACGCAGTATTTT. Amino acids: CASSSGLARDTQYF.

In nucleotides, the CDR3 is TGTGCCAGCAGTACAGGGGCCACGGTGACTGAAGCTTTCTTT. This sequence encodes CASSTGATVTEAFF. This chain joins TRBV7-2 and TRBJ1-1; 7 positions agree with TRBD1. The germline CDR1 and CDR2 sequences are SGHTA and FQGNSA. The CDR3 consists of 14 residues. The J segment lost 5 bases and the V segment lost 6 bases, leaving 9 bases of the junction unmatched.

The chain couples TRBV11-2 to TRBJ2-7; TRBD1 aligns across 7 bases. This CDR3 contains 16 residues. Trimming removed 3 bases from V and 0 bases from J; junction bases left unmatched: 8. Germline CDR1 and CDR2: SGHAT and FQNNGV. CDR3 coding DNA: TGTGCCAGCAGCTTCGCTTGGGGGACAGCCTCCTACGAGCAGTACTTC. Encoded protein: CASSFAWGTASYEQYF.

The J gene is TRBJ1-2, the V gene TRBV5-1, with TRBD1 matching 7 bases. Germline V lookup: CDR1 SGHRS, CDR2 YFSETQ. The V segment lost 5 bases and the J segment 6 bases; nucleotides outside the gene matches: 10. The CDR3 is made up of 14 amino acids. CDR3 nucleotides: TGCGCCAGCAGGACCGGGACCCAGGGGGATGGCTACACCTTC. It specifies CASRTGTQGDGYTF.

V is TRBV19 and J is TRBJ1-5; no reliable D call. Germline CDR1 LNHDA, CDR2 SQIVND (reference sequence). V lost 4 bases, J lost 3 bases, and 4 bases lay in between. This CDR3 spans 12 amino acids. CDR3 protein: CASSTYNQPQHF. CDR3 bases: TGTGCCAGTAGTACCTACAATCAGCCCCAGCATTTT.

J is TRBJ1-5 and V is TRBV23-1; D gene uncertain. TRBV23-1 is classed as an ORF, of uncertain function. CDR3 size: 14 residues. V was shortened by 5 bases and J by 4 bases, with 12 bases between the two germline ends. The CDR3: CASSWRTDNQPQHF. CDR3 DNA: TGCGCCAGCAGTTGGAGGACTGATAATCAGCCCCAGCATTTT.

This clone rates as medium-sized. The rearrangement links TRBV6-1 to TRBJ2-1, with D tentatively TRBD2 (5 bases). The ends were cut back, 6 bases at V and 4 bases at J, with 16 bases in the middle. From germline, CDR1 is MNHNS and CDR2 SASEGT. The CDR3 extends over 15 amino acids. CDR3 protein: CASSGEQPGYNEQFF. CDR3 DNA sequence: TGTGCCAGCAGCGGGGAGCAGCCGGGGTACAATGAGCAGTTCTTC.

This rearrangement joins TRBV5-1 to TRBJ2-5; 7 bases line up with TRBD1. This CDR3 spans 15 amino acids. With V trimmed by 0 bases and J by 1 base, 3 bases remained unmatched. The V gene's germline CDR1 is SGHRS and CDR2 YFSETQ. The CDR3 sequence: CASSLVGTAQETQYF. CDR3 sequence (DNA): TGCGCCAGCAGCTTGGTAGGGACAGCCCAAGAGACCCAGTACTTC.

The sample holds a few counts of this clone. This chain connects TRBV6-5 to TRBJ2-2, with 9 bases lining up with TRBD1. The V gene end was trimmed by 2 bases and the J gene end by 4 bases; junction bases not matched to a gene: 5. Germline-derived CDR1 and CDR2 are MNHEY and SVGAGI. This CDR3 spans 16 amino acids. The CDR3 is CASSYGDRVVTGELFF. The CDR3 DNA follows: TGTGCCAGCAGTTACGGGGACAGGGTGGTCACCGGGGAGCTGTTTTTT.

The J gene is TRBJ1-5, the V gene TRBV2; 8 bases map to TRBD1. The CDR3 length is 15 residues. Germline lookup yields CDR1 SNHLY and CDR2 FYNNEI. Germline trimming cut 2 bases from V and 2 bases from J; bases unmatched to any gene: 2. DNA for the CDR3: TGTGCCAGCAGTGAACAGGGGGCAGGCAATCAGCCCCAGCATTTT. Translation: CASSEQGAGNQPQHF.

This clone occurred a few times. The gene calls are TRBV7-2 and TRBJ1-1; D is possibly TRBD1 (6 bases). The CDR3 covers 13 residues. Germline loops: CDR1 SGHTA, CDR2 FQGNSA. The V gene lost 3 bases and the J gene lost 8 bases, with 13 bases spanning the gap. CDR3 DNA sequence: TGTGCCAGCAGCTTTTTGGACAGCGGAGAAGCTTTCTTT. Protein product: CASSFLDSGEAFF.

This chain uses TRBV5-1 with TRBJ1-1, with TRBD1 identical over 9 bases. Germline V gene lookup returns CDR1 SGHRS and CDR2 YFSETQ. V dropped 7 bases and J dropped 2; count of bases not matched to a gene: 9. The CDR3 runs 15 residues. CDR3 sequence: CASGVMGQGNTEAFF. In nucleotides, the CDR3 is TGCGCCAGCGGCGTCATGGGACAGGGAAACACTGAAGCTTTCTTT.

The rearrangement uses TRBV5-1 and TRBJ2-5, with TRBD2 identical over 7 bases. The length of the CDR3 is 14 residues. The V and J ends lost 4 bases and 2 bases, in that order; junction bases with no gene match: 5. CDR1 and CDR2 from the germline V gene are SGHRS and YFSETQ. In DNA, the CDR3 is TGCGCCAGCAGCCCGAGCGGGGCTCAAGAGACCCAGTACTTC. It translates to CASSPSGAQETQYF.

The chain is built from TRBV18 and TRBJ2-7; the match to TRBD1 covers 7 bases. J was trimmed by 4 bases and V by 3 bases; bases with no gene match: 3. Germline V gene data show CDR1 as KGHSH and CDR2 as LQKENI. The CDR3 is 13 amino acids. CDR3 loop: CASSPGDRYEQYF. The CDR3, as DNA: TGTGCCAGCTCACCTGGGGACAGATACGAGCAGTACTTC.